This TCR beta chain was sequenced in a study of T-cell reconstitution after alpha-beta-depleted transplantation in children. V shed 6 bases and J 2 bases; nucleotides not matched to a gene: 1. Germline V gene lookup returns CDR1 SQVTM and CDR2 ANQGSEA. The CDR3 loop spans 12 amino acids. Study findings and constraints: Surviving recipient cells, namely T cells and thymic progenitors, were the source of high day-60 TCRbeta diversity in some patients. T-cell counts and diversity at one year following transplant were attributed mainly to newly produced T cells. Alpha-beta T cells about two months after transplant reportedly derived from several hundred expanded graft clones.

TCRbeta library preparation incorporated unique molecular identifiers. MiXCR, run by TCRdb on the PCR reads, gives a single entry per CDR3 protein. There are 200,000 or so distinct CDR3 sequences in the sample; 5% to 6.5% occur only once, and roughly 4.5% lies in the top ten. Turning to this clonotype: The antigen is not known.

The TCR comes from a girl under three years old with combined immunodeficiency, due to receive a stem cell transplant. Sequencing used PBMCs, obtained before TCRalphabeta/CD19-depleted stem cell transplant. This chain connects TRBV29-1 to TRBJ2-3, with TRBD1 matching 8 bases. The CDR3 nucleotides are TGCAGCGTGGACAGGGACACAGATACGCAGTATTTT. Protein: CSVDRDTDTQYF.